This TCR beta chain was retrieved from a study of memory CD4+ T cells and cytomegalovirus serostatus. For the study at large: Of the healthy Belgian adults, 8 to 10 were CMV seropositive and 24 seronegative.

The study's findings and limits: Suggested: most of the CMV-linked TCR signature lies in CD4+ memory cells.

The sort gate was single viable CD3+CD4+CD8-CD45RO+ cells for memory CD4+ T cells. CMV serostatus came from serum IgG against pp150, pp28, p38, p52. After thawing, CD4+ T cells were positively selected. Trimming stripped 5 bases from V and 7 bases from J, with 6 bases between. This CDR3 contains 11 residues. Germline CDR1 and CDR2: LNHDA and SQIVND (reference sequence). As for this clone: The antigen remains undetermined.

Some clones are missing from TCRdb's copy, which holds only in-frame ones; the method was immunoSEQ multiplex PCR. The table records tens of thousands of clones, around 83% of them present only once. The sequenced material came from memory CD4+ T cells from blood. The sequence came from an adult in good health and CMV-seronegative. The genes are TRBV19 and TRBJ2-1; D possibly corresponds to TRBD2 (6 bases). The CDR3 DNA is TGTGCCAGTAGTCGGGGGAATGAGCAGTTCTTC. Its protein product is CASSRGNEQFF.